This T cell receptor (beta chain) derives from a study of blood T cell repertoires in COVID-19. Study-level information: T cells, B-cell-depleted T cells, or PBMCs provided the cDNA or gDNA that served as material.

Here immunoSEQ multiplex PCR was the method, and the copy in TCRdb shows in-frame clones only, minus some. This sample carries under 200,000 clones, 70% to 90% of them seen once, and the ten largest clones take about 22%. The count of this clone is one. Trimming at V came to 6 bases and at J to 8 bases, leaving 5 bases not matched to a gene. This CDR3 is built from 12 residues. Germline loops: CDR1 SGHDN, CDR2 FVKESK. This receptor was taken from a man aged 60 to 69 with active or convalescent COVID-19. Sequenced input: peripheral blood. This rearrangement joins TRBV14 to TRBJ1-2; the match to TRBD1 covers 8 bases. CDR3 region: CASSSGGSGYTF. In DNA, the CDR3 is TGTGCCAGCAGTTCAGGGGGCAGCGGCTACACCTTC.